This is a list of T cell receptor beta chains from one sample in a study of CD8 T cells in Susac syndrome. One entry per CDR3 protein, called by TCRdb with MiXCR from the immunoSEQ multiplex PCR reads. In the table there are 75,000 to 100,000 distinct CDR3 sequences, around 94% of which are singletons. Material: CD8+ T cells from PBMCs. All receptors come from a human donor in good health. CDR3s include the opening cysteine and the closing phenylalanine or tryptophan. A D gene is named only where the DNA matches it firmly. Expanded clones get a size class; other rows say once, few or many, or leave the size out.

d_gene	v_gene	abundance	len	j_gene	CDR3aa	CDR3nt
NA	TRBV9	NA	14	TRBJ1-6	CASSASGAPGALHF	TGTGCCAGCAGCGCGTCAGGGGCTCCTGGGGCCCTCCACTTT
NA	TRBV7-8	NA	13	TRBJ1-5	CASSLLGAQPQHF	TGTGCCAGCAGCTTACTGGGTGCCCAGCCCCAGCATTTT
NA	TRBV14	once	13	TRBJ2-5	CASSQWAKETQYF	TGTGCCAGCAGCCAGTGGGCTAAAGAGACCCAGTACTTC
NA	TRBV7-9	once	12	TRBJ2-5	CATGRTQETQYF	TGTGCCACTGGACGGACCCAAGAGACCCAGTACTTC
NA	TRBV2	NA	13	TRBJ1-2	CSQRRAAVEDYTF	TGTTCTCAGAGGAGGGCGGCCGTCGAAGACTACACCTTC
NA	TRBV27	NA	14	TRBJ1-5	CASSLSLGNQPQHF	TGTGCCAGCAGTTTATCCCTCGGGAATCAGCCCCAGCATTTT
TRBD1	TRBV3-1	NA	14	TRBJ1-2	CASSQAGQADGYTF	TGTGCCAGCAGCCAAGCCGGACAGGCGGATGGCTACACCTTC
TRBD2	TRBV4-3	NA	15	TRBJ2-3	CASSHEWAGADTQYF	TGCGCCAGCAGCCATGAGTGGGCGGGGGCAGATACGCAGTATTTT
TRBD1	TRBV27	NA	15	TRBJ2-1	CASSSGTGAYNEQFF	TGTGCCAGCAGTTCAGGGACAGGGGCTTACAATGAGCAGTTCTTC
NA	TRBV5-1	NA	16	TRBJ1-5	CASSLADGKSNQPQHF	TGCGCCAGCAGCTTGGCCGATGGGAAGAGCAATCAGCCCCAGCATTTT
NA	TRBV6-1	few	14	TRBJ2-2	CASRRQGKTGELFF	TGTGCCAGCAGAAGGCAGGGAAAGACCGGGGAGCTGTTTTTT
NA	TRBV6-5	NA	17	TRBJ2-5	CASSYGQFITLGETQYF	TGTGCCAGCAGTTACGGGCAGTTTATAACTTTAGGCGAGACCCAGTACTTC
TRBD1	TRBV10-3	NA	14	TRBJ1-1	CAISEPDRGPWAFF	TGTGCCATCAGTGAGCCGGACAGGGGGCCGTGGGCTTTCTTT
NA	TRBV7-2	NA	14	TRBJ2-5	CASSLLARQETQYF	TGTGCCAGCAGCTTACTGGCCAGACAAGAGACCCAGTACTTC
NA	TRBV6-1	few	15	TRBJ2-5	CASTPQGKYQETQYF	TGTGCCAGCACCCCGCAGGGGAAATACCAAGAGACCCAGTACTTC
NA	TRBV20-1	NA	15	TRBJ1-5	CSALREIHSNQPQHF	TGCAGTGCTTTGAGGGAGATTCATAGCAATCAGCCCCAGCATTTT
NA	TRBV20-1	NA	14	TRBJ2-7	CSARRWTESYEQYF	TGCAGTGCTAGACGCTGGACAGAGAGCTACGAGCAGTACTTC
TRBD2	TRBV20-1	NA	13	TRBJ2-7	CSTSGGFSGEQYF	TGCAGCACTAGCGGGGGTTTCTCCGGCGAGCAGTACTTC
NA	TRBV13	NA	13	TRBJ2-7	CASSPGTLVEQYF	TGTGCCAGCAGCCCCGGGACATTAGTCGAGCAGTACTTC
NA	TRBV29-1	NA	14	TRBJ1-1	CSVDFLEGMTEAFF	TGCAGCGTTGATTTTTTGGAGGGAATGACTGAAGCTTTCTTT
TRBD2	TRBV12-3/TRBV12-4	NA	17	TRBJ2-1	CASSSLTGTRGDNEQFF	TGTGCCAGCAGCTCCCTTACCGGGACTAGGGGGGACAATGAGCAGTTCTTC
NA	TRBV12-3/TRBV12-4	NA	17	TRBJ1-5	CASSLVSLDGGNQPQHF	TGTGCCAGCAGTTTAGTCTCCCTGGACGGCGGTAATCAGCCCCAGCATTTT
NA	TRBV12-3/TRBV12-4	NA	14	TRBJ1-5	CASSPRGALQPQHF	TGTGCCAGCAGCCCCAGGGGTGCTTTGCAGCCCCAGCATTTT
NA	TRBV6-2/TRBV6-3	NA	13	TRBJ2-1	CATMDGPYNEQFF	TGTGCCACGATGGACGGTCCCTACAATGAGCAGTTCTTC
TRBD1	TRBV12-3/TRBV12-4	NA	13	TRBJ2-7	CASSLARGTEEYF	TGTGCCAGCAGTTTAGCGAGGGGGACAGAGGAGTACTTC
TRBD1	TRBV3-1	NA	19	TRBJ2-3	CASSLFSGTGTSLTDTQYF	TGTGCCAGCAGCCTTTTTTCCGGGACAGGAACCTCTCTCACAGATACGCAGTATTTT
NA	TRBV27	NA	17	TRBJ1-5	CASSLGTASYGNQPQHF	TGTGCCAGCAGTCTTGGGACGGCTTCATATGGCAATCAGCCCCAGCATTTT
NA	TRBV4-3	NA	14	TRBJ2-7	CASSQDSFAYEQYF	TGCGCCAGCAGCCAAGACAGTTTTGCCTACGAGCAGTACTTC
NA	TRBV30	NA	13	TRBJ2-1	CAWILPTYNEQFF	TGTGCCTGGATACTCCCGACCTACAATGAGCAGTTCTTC
NA	TRBV25-1	NA	12	TRBJ2-2	CASSRITGELFF	TGTGCCAGTTCCAGAATCACCGGGGAGCTGTTTTTT
NA	TRBV6-1	NA	14	TRBJ1-6	CASSERWDNSPLHF	TGTGCCAGCAGTGAAAGATGGGATAATTCACCCCTCCACTTT
NA	TRBV9	NA	13	TRBJ1-1	CASSPGANDGAFF	TGTGCCAGCAGCCCCGGGGCAAACGACGGGGCTTTCTTT
NA	TRBV11-2	NA	15	TRBJ1-5	CASSLEAAANQPQHF	TGTGCCAGCAGCTTAGAGGCGGCTGCTAATCAGCCCCAGCATTTT
NA	TRBV19	once	15	TRBJ2-1	CTSSGGTATGNEQFF	TGTACCAGTAGTGGGGGGACGGCGACCGGCAATGAGCAGTTCTTC
NA	TRBV6-1	NA	12	TRBJ2-2	CASQLGAGELFF	TGTGCCAGCCAACTAGGGGCCGGGGAGCTGTTTTTT
TRBD2	TRBV29-1	NA	15	TRBJ2-1	CSVVGLADGPEEQFF	TGCAGCGTTGTCGGGCTAGCGGACGGTCCTGAAGAGCAGTTCTTC
TRBD1	TRBV27	NA	18	TRBJ1-2	CASSPNPGQGISNYGYTF	TGTGCCAGCAGTCCGAATCCGGGACAGGGGATTTCTAACTATGGCTACACCTTC
NA	TRBV5-1	NA	13	TRBJ1-4	CASSGEWGEKLFF	TGCGCCAGCTCGGGAGAGTGGGGTGAAAAACTGTTTTTT
NA	TRBV4-3	NA	14	TRBJ1-2	CASSQEVRGYGYTF	TGCGCCAGCAGCCAAGAAGTCAGGGGCTATGGCTACACCTTC
NA	TRBV7-9	NA	10	TRBJ2-1	CASSNNEQFF	TGTGCCAGCAGCAACAATGAGCAGTTCTTC
NA	TRBV28	NA	15	TRBJ1-5	CASSPVGDSNQPQHF	TGTGCCAGCAGCCCGGTTGGAGATAGCAATCAGCCCCAGCATTTT
NA	TRBV4-1	NA	17	TRBJ2-3	CASCRADRARSTDTQYF	TGCGCCAGCTGCCGAGCCGATAGGGCCCGTAGCACAGATACGCAGTATTTT
TRBD2	TRBV20-1	NA	15	TRBJ2-5	CSARLLTSGPGTQYF	TGCAGTGCTAGATTATTGACTAGCGGTCCAGGGACCCAGTACTTC
NA	TRBV10-2	NA	16	TRBJ2-6	CASSESGGSGANVLTF	TGCGCCAGCAGTGAGTCAGGGGGCTCTGGGGCCAACGTCCTGACTTTC
NA	TRBV29-1	NA	14	TRBJ1-2	CSAGRMAENYGYTF	TGCAGCGCGGGTCGTATGGCAGAGAACTATGGCTACACCTTC
NA	TRBV5-6	NA	17	TRBJ1-2	CASSFPGFRVWDYGYTF	TGTGCCAGCAGCTTTCCCGGTTTTAGAGTTTGGGACTATGGCTACACCTTC
NA	TRBV24-1	NA	13	TRBJ2-3	CATSPVQADTQYF	TGTGCCACCAGTCCAGTTCAGGCAGATACGCAGTATTTT
NA	TRBV6-5	NA	14	TRBJ1-1	CASSYSNLNTEAFF	TGTGCCAGCAGTTACTCGAATCTGAACACTGAAGCTTTCTTT
NA	TRBV15	NA	13	TRBJ1-2	CATSGKLNYGYTF	TGTGCCACCAGCGGCAAACTTAACTATGGCTACACCTTC